This T cell receptor (beta chain) was profiled in a study of blood T cell repertoires in COVID-19 (dated by TCRdb to 2019 to 2021). In the study overall: Samples covering the acute and convalescent phases of COVID-19 were provided by collaborators in the United States, Italy and Spain. The material from the prospective study consisted of cDNA or gDNA derived from T cells, B-cell-depleted T cells, or PBMCs. The dataset comprised deeply sampled blood TCRbeta repertoires from subjects exposed to, actively infected with, or recovered from COVID-19. The repertoires were made available in a free public database intended to serve as a resource for research on the immune response to SARS-CoV-2. The samples were drawn from the first 160 participants of the ongoing ImmuneRACE study and from 1,254 subjects provided by 6 global collaborators. The sample metadata nearly always contained a de-identified subject ID, COVID-19 status, age in years and sex. HLA class I and class II types, where available, came from metadata supplied by the sample provider rather than from assay-based typing. What the study reported, not specific to this receptor: The amount of clinical and demographic metadata varied by source and participant and was provided uncurated.

In the germline V gene, CDR1 corresponds to SGHAT and CDR2 to FQNNGV. From cysteine to phenylalanine, the CDR3 is 14 amino acids long. The sequence is cut down to CDR3 DNA, 42 bases in frame from base 1. Ends trimmed: V by 4 bases, J by 10 bases; bases unmatched to a gene: 9. TCRbeta CDR3 regions were amplified from genomic DNA by means of the immunoSEQ Assay, a bias-controlled multiplex PCR. Per the source publication's procedure: The number of nucleated cells in each sample was estimated from the amplification of reference gene primers within the assay. To quantify the absolute abundance of each unique TCRbeta CDR3 rearrangement, sequence reads were collapsed and filtered. For each sample, productive Simpson clonality was calculated as the square root of Simpson's diversity index across productive rearrangements. As stored in TCRdb, this immuneACCESS dataset retains in-frame rearrangements with V and J assigned. A fraction of the clones does not appear; measured against another copy, unresolved V genes explain less than half of the discrepancy, and the remainder lacks a known reason. V, J and clone size are those of that table, while D and trimming were read from the DNA. Within this sample are 75,000 to 100,000 clones, with roughly 80% of them counted one time only. The ten top clones hold around 11% of the sample.

In regard to this clone: Its antigen is not yet known. Base qualities are not provided; no much larger clone lies one nucleotide away.

Collaborating institutions collected whole blood in K2EDTA tubes following their own protocols. For TCRbeta analysis, collaborators shipped samples in one of three forms: frozen whole blood, isolated PBMCs, or DNA extracted from either of those sample types. The sequence is built from TRBV11-2 and TRBJ2-1, and 8 junctional nucleotides match TRBD2. This sequence originates from a woman older than 75 with acute or convalescent COVID-19. Sequencing input: peripheral blood. The CDR3 in this case is CASSSAGGPREQFF. The sequenced DNA is TGTGCCAGCAGCTCCGCGGGGGGCCCTCGGGAGCAGTTCTTC.